This entry lists 13 T cell receptor beta chains sequenced from one sample in a study of cytomegalovirus exposure and HLA in healthy donors. In the PCR, 60 Vbeta and 13 Jbeta primers were used. Method: immunoSEQ multiplex PCR; TCRdb's copy keeps in-frame clones and lacks some. The sample has under 250,000 clones, about 80% seen once. The sequenced material came from PBMCs. These receptors were obtained from a woman aged 55 to 70 in good health and CMV-seropositive.

The V and J genes are TRBV5-1 and TRBJ2-2; TRBD1 agrees at 9 bases. Germline trimming cut 4 bases from V and 3 bases from J; bases unmatched to any gene: 4. Per germline, CDR1 SGHRS and CDR2 YFSETQ. The CDR3 covers 15 residues. The CDR3 reads CASSPGTGYTGELFF. CDR3 nucleotides: TGCGCCAGCAGCCCCGGGACAGGGTACACCGGGGAGCTGTTTTTT. Full variable domain (missing parts from reference TRBV5-1 and TRBJ2-2): KAGVTQTPRYLIKTRGQQVTLSCSPISGHRSVSWYQQTPGQGLQFLFEYFSETQRNKGNFPGRFSGRQFSNSRSEMNVSTLELGDSALYLCASSPGTGYTGELFFGEGSRLTVL.

This clone appeared once. An end of the junction differs from the germline gene, which may be a read error. The V gene is TRBV5-4, the J gene TRBJ2-7; 13 bases are shared with TRBD2. CDR1 is SGHNT, CDR2 YYREEE, per germline (reference sequence). This CDR3 region has 13 residues. CDR3 nucleotide sequence: TGTGCCAGCAGCTTCGGGACTAGCGGGGAGCTCTATTTC. Protein sequence: CASSFGTSGELYF.

The chain uses TRBV5-4 and TRBJ2-7, with TRBD2 matching over 11 bases. After removal of 0 bases from V and 3 bases from J, the junction contained 5 bases not matched to a gene. CDR1 is SGHNT, CDR2 YYREEE, per germline (reference sequence). This CDR3 contains 16 residues. The CDR3 DNA follows: TGTGCCAGCAGCTTGGGACTAGCGGGAAGGGTCTACGAGCAGTACTTC. Translated: CASSLGLAGRVYEQYF.

The chain links TRBV19 to TRBJ1-2; 8 bases map to TRBD1. With V trimmed by 6 bases and J by 6 bases, 6 bases remained unmatched. This CDR3 spans 13 amino acids. Germline lookup yields CDR1 LNHDA and CDR2 SQIVND (reference sequence). The CDR3 reads CASSVDRVHGYTF. DNA for the CDR3: TGTGCCAGTAGCGTGGACAGGGTGCATGGCTACACCTTC.

The V gene is TRBV28, the J gene TRBJ1-2; unclear D gene. V lost 3 bases and J lost 2, with 7 bases in between. The CDR3 totals 13 residues. CDR1 and CDR2 from the germline V gene are MDHEN and SYDVKM. In DNA, the CDR3 is TGTGCCAGCAGTTTTGGCCAAAACTATGGCTACACCTTC. Its protein is CASSFGQNYGYTF.

J is TRBJ2-5 and V is TRBV5-1, with D possibly matching TRBD1 (6 bases). This CDR3 is built from 16 residues. Germline loops: CDR1 SGHRS, CDR2 YFSETQ. With 3 bases removed from V and 0 bases from J, the gap between germline ends came to 15 bases. CDR3 amino acids: CASSSGRDKYQETQYF. CDR3 nucleotide sequence: TGCGCCAGCAGCTCCGGTCGGGACAAGTACCAAGAGACCCAGTACTTC.

The chain employs TRBV28 and TRBJ1-1; no clear D. Germline CDR1 and CDR2: MDHEN and SYDVKM. The CDR3 contains 13 residues. V lost 5 bases and J lost 6, with 13 bases in between. The CDR3 spells CASSPEAVAEAFF. CDR3 DNA sequence: TGTGCCAGCAGTCCAGAGGCAGTAGCTGAAGCTTTCTTT. Supplemented by reference TRBV28 and TRBJ1-1, the full variable domain reads DVKVTQSSRYLVKRTGEKVFLECVQDMDHENMFWYRQDPGLGLRLIYFSYDVKMKEKGDIPEGYSVSREKKERFSLILESASTNQTSMYLCASSPEAVAEAFFGQGTRLTVV.

V is TRBV5-1 and J is TRBJ2-6; no clear D. Between the trimmed V and J ends, which lost 0 bases and 4 bases, there was a span of 11 bases. This CDR3 spans 16 amino acids. Per germline, CDR1 SGHRS and CDR2 YFSETQ. This chain's CDR3 is CASSLAEVSGANVLTF. The DNA for the CDR3 is TGCGCCAGCAGCTTGGCCGAGGTCTCCGGGGCCAACGTCCTGACTTTC.

The rearrangement uses TRBV5-1 and TRBJ1-5; no firm D call. Trimming pared 0 bases from V and 4 bases from J, leaving 11 bases between. CDR1 and CDR2 from the germline V gene are SGHRS and YFSETQ. The CDR3 covers 15 residues. The CDR3 spells CASSLDGGMNQPQHF. In nucleotides, the CDR3 is TGCGCCAGCAGCTTGGATGGAGGCATGAATCAGCCCCAGCATTTT. Based on the CDR3 plus reference TRBV5-1 and TRBJ1-5, the full variable domain is KAGVTQTPRYLIKTRGQQVTLSCSPISGHRSVSWYQQTPGQGLQFLFEYFSETQRNKGNFPGRFSGRQFSNSRSEMNVSTLELGDSALYLCASSLDGGMNQPQHFGDGTRLSIL.

The rearrangement links TRBV6-1 to TRBJ1-5; the D gene is possibly TRBD1 (6 bases). Germline V CDR1 and CDR2: MNHNS, SASEGT. V gave up 8 bases and J gave up 3 bases, with 11 bases separating them. The CDR3 runs to 13 residues. CDR3 residues: CASARGTNQPQHF. The CDR3, as DNA: TGTGCCAGCGCCAGGGGTACCAATCAGCCCCAGCATTTT.

J is TRBJ2-7 and V is TRBV27; 12 bases fit TRBD2. CDR1 and CDR2 (germline): MNHEY, SMNVEV (reference sequence). The CDR3 loop spans 13 amino acids. Unmatched junction bases numbered 0, after V lost 6 bases and J lost 3 bases. The DNA of the CDR3 is TGTGCCAGCAGGACTAGCGGGGGCTACGAGCAGTACTTC. Residues: CASRTSGGYEQYF.

The V call is TRBV28, the J call TRBJ2-5; 8 bases agree with TRBD1. Trimming removed 1 base from V and 5 bases from J; junction bases left unmatched: 12. The CDR3 is 17 residues long. The germline V gene encodes CDR1 MDHEN and CDR2 SYDVKM. CDR3 sequence: CASSLSQWQGAGETQYF. Written as DNA, the CDR3 is TGTGCCAGCAGTTTATCCCAGTGGCAGGGGGCGGGGGAGACCCAGTACTTC.

This clone was observed a single time. The J gene is TRBJ2-7, the V gene TRBV2, with 9 bases matching TRBD1. This CDR3 has 15 residues. Germline CDR1 is SNHLY and CDR2 is FYNNEI. Germline trimming cut 1 base from V and 2 bases from J; bases unmatched to any gene: 3. CDR3 amino acids: CASSEGRQGAYEQYF. The CDR3 nucleotides are TGTGCCAGCAGTGAAGGTAGACAGGGGGCCTACGAGCAGTACTTC. The full variable domain, its missing parts supplied by reference TRBV2 and TRBJ2-7, is EPEVTQTPSHQVTQMGQEVILRCVPISNHLYFYWYRQILGQKVEFLVSFYNNEISEKSEIFDDQFSVERPDGSNFTLKIRSTKLEDSAMYFCASSEGRQGAYEQYFGPGTRLTVT.